The 9 T cell receptor beta chains presented below share a single source sample, sequenced in a study of T cell repertoires in cytomegalovirus infection. The antigens of these receptors remain unknown. From the reads, TCRdb called clonotypes with MiXCR, one entry per CDR3 protein. The repertoire has 65,000 to 85,000 distinct CDR3 sequences, more than 25% of them found once; the top ten carry roughly 60%. Sequencing was performed on CD8+ T cells from cultured PBMCs, taken from culture after CMV antigen stimulation. The receptor set was obtained from a human donor in good health (CMV status not recorded). Some clones in this sample may be carry-over from other donors' samples.

This clonotype was counted between two and nine times. The J gene is TRBJ2-7, the V gene TRBV7-2; tentatively, D is TRBD2 (6 bases). Germline lookup yields CDR1 SGHTA and CDR2 FQGNSA. CDR3 length equals 14 residues. Between the trimmed V and J ends, which lost 3 bases and 1 base, there was a span of 10 bases. DNA of the CDR3: TGTGCCAGCAGCTTCGGGACTTCTTCCTACGAGCAGTACTTC. Protein sequence: CASSFGTSSYEQYF.

In its sample, this clonotype was seen many times. CDR3 bases: TGTGCCATCAGTGGCCCGGACACTACCTACGAGCAGTACTTC. Its protein product is CAISGPDTTYEQYF. This chain connects TRBV10-3 to TRBJ2-7; the D gene is possibly TRBD1 (5 bases). With 4 bases removed from V and 2 bases from J, the gap between germline ends came to 12 bases. CDR1 is ENHRY, CDR2 SYGVKD, per germline. The CDR3 spans 14 residues.

The chain combines TRBV12-3 or TRBV12-4 with TRBJ1-1, with D maybe TRBD1 (6 bases). V lost 6 bases, J lost 2 bases, and 13 bases lay in between. CDR3 length: 14 residues. DNA for the CDR3: TGTGCCAGCAGCCCCGGGACAACTAACACTGAAGCTTTCTTT. Translated: CASSPGTTNTEAFF.

The chain joins TRBV6-2 or TRBV6-3 to TRBJ2-1; a possible D gene is TRBD2 (6 bases). Germline V lookup: CDR1 MNHEY, CDR2 SVGEGT. With 6 bases removed from V and 2 bases from J, the gap between germline ends came to 14 bases. This CDR3 has 15 residues. This CDR3 is CASSQRLVAYNEQFF. The CDR3, as DNA: TGTGCCAGCAGCCAGAGACTAGTTGCCTACAATGAGCAGTTCTTC.

The chain joins TRBV12-3 or TRBV12-4 to TRBJ2-5, with 16 positions matching TRBD2. This CDR3 has 18 amino acids. Trimming removed 2 bases from V and 4 bases from J; junction bases left unmatched: 7. The CDR3 coding sequence is TGTGCCAGCAGTTTAATGGGACTAGCGGGGGGGCAACGAGAGACCCAGTACTTC. This codes for CASSLMGLAGGQRETQYF.

This clonotype was seen many times. Sequence at one end of the junction differs from germline and may be a read error. V and J are TRBV11-2 and TRBJ2-7; D is possibly TRBD2 (6 bases). The CDR3 covers 15 residues. The germline V gene has CDR1 SGHAT and CDR2 FQNNGV. DNA of the CDR3: TGTGCCAGCAGTTTAGAAGGGACTGGCTCCTACGAGCAGTACTTC. Translating gives CASSLEGTGSYEQYF.

This clonotype was recorded many times. The chain has TRBV7-2 and TRBJ2-3; TRBD2 matches 8 bases. Germline V gene sequence: CDR1 SGHTA, CDR2 FQGNSA. V dropped 5 bases and J dropped 2; count of bases not matched to a gene: 12. The CDR3 sequence is 17 residues long. In nucleotides, the CDR3 is TGTGCCAGCAGCGGGGATCTAGCGGGTGTGCTCACAGATACGCAGTATTTT. It yields the protein CASSGDLAGVLTDTQYF.

There are a few counts of this clonotype. This sequence joins TRBV11-1 and TRBJ2-7; D is uncertain. Germline CDR1 SGHAT, CDR2 FQDESV (reference sequence). V was trimmed by 1 base and J by 5 bases, leaving 9 bases between them. CDR3 length: 13 residues. CDR3 sequence reads: CASSLGVGDEQYF. CDR3 nucleotides: TGTGCCAGCAGCTTAGGCGTAGGAGACGAGCAGTACTTC.

The chain links TRBV27 to TRBJ2-1; D is uncertain. CDR1 is MNHEY and CDR2 is SMNVEV in the germline V gene (reference sequence). The CDR3 has 14 amino acids. With 1 base removed from V and 5 bases from J, the gap between germline ends came to 9 bases. CDR3 nucleotide sequence: TGTGCCAGCAGTTTATTTGGTGAAAACAATGAGCAGTTCTTC. This sequence encodes CASSLFGENNEQFF.